The present entry profiles one T cell receptor (beta chain) with its context. No cognate antigen has been identified for it. The sample holds no much larger clone one base away, and base qualities are not on file. The data originate from a study of blood T cells in healthy people across ages (dated by TCRdb to the mid-2010s). For the wider study: In model experiments, roughly one uniquely barcoded TCR beta cDNA molecule per two T cells was captured by template switching. Two additional independent replicas of 1 million unique cDNA reads from the same blood draw were analyzed for two donors (one aged 18 to 29 and one aged 80 or older). The donors were split into four age groups: young (average around 15 years), middle-aged (roughly 39), aged (about 62) and long-lived (over 75). Using deep sequencing normalized with unique cDNA molecular identifiers, the study measured how TCR beta repertoire diversity changes with age. Donors of different ages were randomly distributed across sequencing lanes to avoid experimental bias. Study-wide findings and limitations: Conclusive comparison of naive and antigen-experienced compartments was prevented by the profiling of bulk unsorted PBMCs. The CMV infection status of donors was not known, potentially confounding age-related changes in expanded clonotypes. The long-lived group showed more naive CD4+ T cells, fewer expanded clones and increased TCR diversity than the aged group, suggesting age selection. There was a strong correlation between observed TCR beta diversity and the percentage of naive T cells measured by flow cytometry. Total diversity estimates from one million sequenced T cells were considered lower bounds and underestimates. Observed TCR beta diversity per million T cells fell roughly linearly with age, and a significant reduction was already apparent by age roughly 40.

Taken from the germline V gene (reference sequence), the CDR1 and CDR2 loops are SGHKS and YYEKEE. Including cysteine and phenylalanine, the CDR3 has 14 amino acids. The sequence is cut down to CDR3 DNA, 42 bases in frame from base 1. From V the trimming removes 0 bases and from J it removes 4 bases, while the gene matches leave 2 bases of the junction unaccounted for. Donors were approximately 42 systemically healthy Caucasian individuals from Russia aged roughly 6 to 90 years. About 9.8 milliliters of peripheral blood were drawn from each donor into EDTA-treated Vacutainer tubes. Ficoll-Paque density-gradient centrifugation was used to isolate PBMCs, with at least 6 million per sample. Total RNA was extracted from PBMCs with Trizol reagent, with at least 6 micrograms obtained per sample. For every donor, an aliquot of PBMCs went through flow cytometry to measure the percentages of naive CD45RAhigh/CD27high T cells.

Library generation was performed with 5' RACE. Sequenced using an Illumina HiSeq 2500. A second about 7 to 12 cycle PCR used a sample-barcoded 5' primer and a J-beta primer mix. A template-switch 5' adaptor carrying 12 random nucleotides introduced a unique molecular identifier onto each TCR beta cDNA molecule. At least 2.5 million CDR3-containing paired-end reads were obtained from each sample. The Mint cDNA synthesis kit, primed by a TRBC-specific oligonucleotide, was used to synthesize first-strand cDNA from all RNA. All cDNA was treated with uracil-DNA glycosylase and then went through a first 18-cycle PCR with the universal primers M1SS and BC2_uni_R. The original pipeline was this. For normalization, 1 million high-quality reads, each with a distinct molecular identifier, were randomly selected from each sample. Instead of being binned into consensus sequences, reads with shared molecular identifiers were discarded. CDR3 identification, clonotype clustering and error correction used MiTCR with a Q25 quality threshold and the strictest error-elimination algorithm. A nonparametric unseen species model with Euler transformation was used to estimate a lower bound on total TCR beta diversity. TCRdb's own reprocessing of the public reads used fastp at Q25 and MiXCR and kept productive beta chains. Rows are unified per CDR3 protein, each entry keeping the most common DNA and genes. The V and J calls follow TCRdb's processing rather than the paper's. This sample lists 650,000 to 1,000,000 distinct CDR3 sequences; around half were detected once. The ten largest clones represent around 18% of the sample.

The receptor comes from a man older than 75 in good health. Sequencing input: blood. The rearranged chain carries TRBV5-5 and TRBJ1-1, with 8 middle bases fitting TRBD1. The nucleotides read TGTGCCAGCAGCTTGGCGGGGACAGGCACTGAAGCTTTCTTT. Its amino acids are CASSLAGTGTEAFF.